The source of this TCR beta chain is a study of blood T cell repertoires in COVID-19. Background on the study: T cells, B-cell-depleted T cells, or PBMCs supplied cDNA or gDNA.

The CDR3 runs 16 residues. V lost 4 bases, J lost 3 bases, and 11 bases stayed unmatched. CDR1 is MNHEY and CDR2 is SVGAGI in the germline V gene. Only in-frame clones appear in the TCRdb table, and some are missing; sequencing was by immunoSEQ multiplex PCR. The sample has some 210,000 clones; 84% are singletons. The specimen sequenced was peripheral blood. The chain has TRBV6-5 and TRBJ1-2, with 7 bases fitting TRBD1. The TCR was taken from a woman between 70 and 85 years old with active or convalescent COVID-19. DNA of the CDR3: TGTGCCAGCAGTTCTACCCGGGACAGCCTTTACTATGGCTACACCTTC. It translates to CASSSTRDSLYYGYTF.